This T cell receptor (beta chain) was recorded in a study of blood T cell repertoires in COVID-19. Turning to the study itself: The United States, Italy and Spain provided the acute and convalescent COVID-19 samples.

Sequenced by immunoSEQ multiplex PCR; TCRdb stores in-frame clones only, minus some. The table records a few hundred thousand clones, more than 85% of them present only once. Looked up from germline, CDR1 is KGHSH and CDR2 is LQKENI. Deletions cut 1 base from V and 6 bases from J, with 16 bases between. The CDR3 spans 15 residues. The TCR sequence derives from a woman aged 55-69 years who had recovered from COVID-19. The rearrangement joins TRBV18 to TRBJ2-7, with a tentative D call TRBD1 (6 bases). Specimen: PBMCs or T cells enriched from blood (not recorded which). As DNA, the CDR3 is TGTGCCAGCTCACCACGGGACATATCAACCGGCGAGCAGTACTTC. Translation gives CASSPRDISTGEQYF.